This entry features one T cell receptor (beta chain) sequence. The entry originates in a study of blood T cell repertoires in COVID-19. Study information: Donors in the United States, Italy and Spain gave samples during acute or convalescent COVID-19. PBMCs, B-cell-depleted T cells, or T cells provided the cDNA or gDNA that made up the material.

Assignment of participants to cohorts was predicated upon participant-reported clinical history. Participants in the exposed group had met a COVID-19 case in the 2 weeks before joining the study. CDR1 and CDR2 from the germline V gene are SGHTA and FQGNSA. The ends lost 0 bases at V and 6 bases at J; junction bases unmatched: 9. This CDR3 has 16 amino acids. Assay: immunoSEQ multiplex PCR; the TCRdb copy retains only in-frame clones and omits some. This table holds approximately 400,000 clones, roughly nine tenths found once. The sample was PBMCs or T cells enriched from blood (not recorded which). The chain has TRBV7-2 and TRBJ2-7; 9 nucleotides agree with TRBD2. The receptor was isolated from a woman in her 40s who had been exposed to COVID-19. The CDR3 region is CASSLALMGLAGEQYF. Written as DNA, the CDR3 is TGTGCCAGCAGCTTAGCGCTAATGGGACTAGCAGGCGAGCAGTACTTC. Full variable domain (rest looked up from reference TRBV7-2 and TRBJ2-7): GAGVSQSPSNKVTEKGKDVELRCDPISGHTALYWYRQSLGQGLEFLIYFQGNSAPDKSGLPSDRFSAERTGGSVSTLTIQRTQQEDSAVYLCASSLALMGLAGEQYFGPGTRLTVT.